This T cell receptor (beta chain) was sequenced for a study of shared clonotypes between healthy human individuals. At the deep level, the assay was run. Sorted-subset replicate PCR reactions were performed with about 200 ng DNA, corresponding to tens of thousands of T cell genomes. Sequenced by immunoSEQ multiplex PCR; TCRdb stores in-frame clones only, minus some. This table has millions of clones, roughly 94% appearing once. In regard to this clone: No antigen is known for it.

This CDR3 region has 14 residues. Looked up from germline, CDR1 is SGHVS and CDR2 is FQNEAQ. The V segment lost 5 bases and the J segment 1 base; nucleotides outside the gene matches: 4. A CD45RA-negative memory subset and a CD45RA+ naive subset were separated from the CD4+ cells. The study's findings and limits: Investigators collected only blood, and repertoires in tissues likely differ.

The chain is built from TRBV7-8 and TRBJ1-1; 7 nucleotides agree with TRBD1. This receptor was taken from a man aged 18 to 29 in good health. Material for sequencing was naive CD4+ T cells sorted from blood. Subset specified: CD45RA+ positively selected. CDR3 in DNA: TGTGCCAGCAGCCCGCACAGGGGGAACACTGAAGCTTTCTTT. Residues: CASSPHRGNTEAFF.